This TCR beta chain was retrieved from a study of shared T cell receptors in the human thymus. Clones were read by immunoSEQ multiplex PCR, and TCRdb kept only the in-frame ones, dropping some. Here the sample spans 500,000 to 550,000 clones, 78% being singletons. The CDR3 loop spans 16 amino acids. The ends were cut back, 0 bases at V and 3 bases at J, with 14 bases in the middle. Germline V gives CDR1 SGHDN, CDR2 FVKESK. These data were also reused for a study on human thymus T cells.

The chain couples TRBV14 to TRBJ1-1, with D perhaps TRBD1 (5 bases). Sequencing was performed on thymocytes. The sequence was obtained from a boy under two years old with a congenital heart defect. The CDR3: CASSQDPGWGDTEAFF. CDR3 nucleotides: TGTGCCAGCAGCCAAGATCCGGGCTGGGGGGACACTGAAGCTTTCTTT.